The 2 T cell receptor beta chains presented below share a single source sample, sequenced in a study of T-cell reconstitution after alpha-beta-depleted transplantation in children (dated by TCRdb to 2016 to 2017). Libraries were built with PCR. TCRdb lists the instrument as Illumina HiSeq 2500. To normalize quantification of the TCRbeta repertoire, the TCR libraries were built with molecular barcoding that relied on unique molecular identifiers. In-frame beta chains were kept once TCRdb had trimmed the public reads at Q25 with fastp and called clones with MiXCR. Records with the same CDR3 protein are collapsed into one entry carrying the most frequent genes and DNA. The table for this sample lists about 610,000 distinct CDR3 sequences; about 10% of them were counted only once. Jointly, the top ten make up 4% to 5% of the sample. The specimen comprised PBMCs from the stem cell graft donor, sampled from the stem cell graft. Receptor source: a human donor who donated a stem cell graft to a child with acute myeloid leukemia.

At least ten counts were recorded for this clonotype. This chain joins TRBV11-2 and TRBJ2-5; TRBD2 aligns across 11 bases. This CDR3 has 18 residues. CDR1 is SGHAT and CDR2 is FQNNGV in the germline V gene. V lost 5 bases to trimming and J lost 2 bases; unmatched junction nucleotides: 13. CDR3 in amino acids: CASSPFWLAGGSQETQYF. The CDR3 DNA reads as TGTGCCAGCAGCCCCTTTTGGCTAGCGGGAGGTTCACAAGAGACCCAGTACTTC.

The sample holds many counts of this clonotype. J is TRBJ2-1 and V is TRBV4-2; D assignment may be TRBD1 or TRBD2 (5 bases each). Trimming removed 1 base from V and 6 bases from J, with 10 bases in between. The CDR3 runs to 14 residues. CDR1 and CDR2 from the germline V gene are LGHNA and YNFKEQ. CDR3 sequence reads: CASSQGGASNEQFF. DNA of the CDR3: TGTGCCAGCAGCCAAGGAGGGGCGTCCAATGAGCAGTTCTTC.